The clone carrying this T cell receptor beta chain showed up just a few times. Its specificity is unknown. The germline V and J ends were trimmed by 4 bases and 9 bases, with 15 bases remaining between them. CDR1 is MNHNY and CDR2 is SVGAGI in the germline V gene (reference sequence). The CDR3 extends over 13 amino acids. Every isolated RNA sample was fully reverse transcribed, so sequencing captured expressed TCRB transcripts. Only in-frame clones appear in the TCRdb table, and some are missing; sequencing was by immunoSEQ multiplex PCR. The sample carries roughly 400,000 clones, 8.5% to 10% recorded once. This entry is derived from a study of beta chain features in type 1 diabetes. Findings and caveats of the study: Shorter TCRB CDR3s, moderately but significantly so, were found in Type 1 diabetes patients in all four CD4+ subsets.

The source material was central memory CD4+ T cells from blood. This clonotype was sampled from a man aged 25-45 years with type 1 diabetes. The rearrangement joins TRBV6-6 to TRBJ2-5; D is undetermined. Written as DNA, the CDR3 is TGTGCCAGCAGTTCTCCGGGCCCTCGGGCCCAGTACTTC. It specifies CASSSPGPRAQYF.